This T cell receptor beta chain originates from a study of regulatory T cells in long-lasting Graves disease. About the study: Patients newly diagnosed with Graves' had been on antithyroid drugs for under 3 months.

CDR3 length: 16 amino acids. Germline CDR1 reads SGDLS; CDR2 reads YYNGEE. The trim removed 2 bases at V and 3 bases at J, leaving 0 bases unmatched. Study-level results: There was favoring of TRBV28, TRBJ1-2 and TRBJ2-5 in persistent disease. Not thyroid tissue but only peripheral blood was studied.

The time point denotes: newly diagnosed GD, antithyroid drugs for less than 3 months. PBMCs were the source of the RNA used for TCR sequencing. CDR3-region Arm-PCR and iRepertoire HTBI primers produced the TCR beta libraries. TCRdb re-called the multiplex PCR reads with MiXCR, one entry per CDR3 protein. The repertoire holds 500,000 or so distinct CDR3 sequences, with 15% to 20% as singletons. Turning to this clonotype: The target antigen is unknown. Just one base apart from a much larger clone, this may be a read error.

These same data were also listed under a study on T cells in Graves' hyperthyroidism and ophthalmopathy. That publication notes: Most thyroid clonotypes expanded above 0.001 were also detected in blood.

This sequence originates from a man in his forties with Graves disease. The specimen was peripheral blood mononuclear cells (PBMCs), collected at new diagnosis, from a patient treated with antithyroid drugs. The chain uses TRBV9 and TRBJ2-3; 16 nucleotides agree with TRBD2. The CDR3 is CASSVGLAGGTDTQYF. CDR3 nucleotide sequence: TGTGCCAGCAGCGTGGGACTAGCGGGAGGGACAGATACGCAGTATTTT.